This entry lists 20 T cell receptor beta chains sequenced from one sample in a study of glioma-infiltrating T cells after dendritic cell vaccination. Generated by immunoSEQ multiplex PCR, the TCRdb table keeps only in-frame clones and is missing some. The table records 100,000 or so clones, more than 75% of them present only once. The specimen comprised blood, sampled before dendritic cell vaccination. The receptors shown here come from a human donor with glioblastoma.

The chain couples TRBV7-4 to TRBJ1-5; 11 nucleotides line up with TRBD1. V lost 4 bases, J lost 5 bases, and 7 bases stayed unmatched. Germline assignment: CDR1 SGHVT and CDR2 SQSDAQ. The CDR3 is 16 amino acids. CDR3 residues: CASSSDRGRPHQPQHF. In DNA form, the CDR3 reads TGTGCCAGCAGCTCGGACAGGGGGCGCCCCCATCAGCCCCAGCATTTT. The full variable domain, its missing parts supplied by reference TRBV7-4 and TRBJ1-5, is GAGVSQSPRYKVAKRGRDVALRCDSISGHVTLYWYRQTLGQGSEVLTYSQSDAQRDKSGRPSGRFSAERPERSVSTLKIQRTEQGDSAVYLCASSSDRGRPHQPQHFGDGTRLSIL.

The count of this clone is one. The V gene is TRBV5-1, the J gene TRBJ2-7; the D gene is possibly TRBD1 (6 bases). Deletions cut 1 base from V and 1 base from J, with 15 bases between. The CDR3 has 16 residues. Germline assignment: CDR1 SGHRS and CDR2 YFSETQ. CDR3 sequence reads: CASSLNGQFLSYEQYF. The DNA of the CDR3 is TGCGCCAGCAGCTTGAATGGACAGTTTTTATCCTACGAGCAGTACTTC.

This clone showed up just once. The rearrangement joins TRBV2 to TRBJ2-7; TRBD2 matches at 13 bases. This CDR3 has 18 residues. Germline CDR1 and CDR2: SNHLY and FYNNEI. The ends lost 4 bases at V and 5 bases at J; junction bases unmatched: 14. The CDR3 DNA reads as TGTGCCAGCAGTGCCCTTGCCGGACTAGCGGGAGAAACCGACGAGCAGTACTTC. It specifies CASSALAGLAGETDEQYF.

The rearrangement joins TRBV9 to TRBJ2-3; 12 nucleotides align to TRBD2. Germline V CDR1 and CDR2: SGDLS, YYNGEE. The V and J ends lost 3 bases and 7 bases, in that order; junction bases with no gene match: 9. The CDR3 length is 16 residues. The CDR3 protein is CASSDVLAGGFHTQYF. The CDR3 DNA is TGTGCCAGCAGCGACGTCCTAGCGGGAGGGTTCCATACGCAGTATTTT.

This clone showed up just once. This chain joins TRBV6-5 and TRBJ1-2; 8 bases map to TRBD1. The CDR3 is made up of 14 amino acids. J gave up 5 bases and V 6 bases, and 8 bases lay outside the gene matches. Germline V gene data show CDR1 as MNHEY and CDR2 as SVGAGI. The CDR3 bases are TGTGCCAGCAGACCTGACAGGGGCTCTTATGGCTACACCTTC. Protein product: CASRPDRGSYGYTF.

This clone was seen at least ten times. The chain employs TRBV7-9 and TRBJ2-7, with 7 bases identical to TRBD2. The V and J ends lost 5 bases and 0 bases, in that order; junction bases with no gene match: 7. The CDR3 is 15 amino acids. Germline assignment: CDR1 SEHNR and CDR2 FQNEAQ (reference sequence). The chain's CDR3 is CASSPTSDSSYEQYF. Here the CDR3 DNA reads TGTGCCAGCAGCCCAACTAGCGACAGCTCCTACGAGCAGTACTTC.

The genes are TRBV7-9 and TRBJ2-5, with D unclear. Germline-derived CDR1 and CDR2 are SEHNR and FQNEAQ (reference sequence). The CDR3 sequence is 14 residues long. With 3 bases removed from V and 3 bases from J, the gap between germline ends came to 11 bases. The CDR3 is CASSFSGAKETQYF. CDR3 nucleotide sequence: TGTGCCAGCAGCTTCTCGGGTGCAAAAGAGACCCAGTACTTC.

In its sample, this clone was seen once. This sequence joins TRBV6-6 and TRBJ1-5, with D hard to call. This CDR3 has 13 residues. V shed 0 bases and J shed 5 bases, with 5 bases lying between them. From germline, CDR1 is MNHNY and CDR2 SVGAGI (reference sequence). The DNA for the CDR3 is TGTGCCAGCAGTTACTCGAGGGATCAGCCCCAGCATTTT. Its translation: CASSYSRDQPQHF.

This clone has a single count. The chain has TRBV19 and TRBJ2-3, with TRBD2 matching 10 bases. V shed 1 base and J 8 bases; nucleotides not matched to a gene: 9. Germline CDR1 reads LNHDA; CDR2 reads SQIVND (reference sequence). The CDR3 consists of 16 residues. The CDR3 sequence is CASSIGLAGEKGTQYF. As DNA, the CDR3 is TGTGCCAGTAGTATAGGCCTAGCGGGGGAAAAGGGTACGCAGTATTTT.

This chain links TRBV6-5 with TRBJ2-7; D is possibly TRBD2 (6 bases). The CDR3 is 15 residues long. Trimming cost V 2 bases and J 2 bases, with 13 bases left between them. From germline, CDR1 is MNHEY and CDR2 SVGAGI. Here the CDR3 reads CASSYAPGGTYEQYF. The CDR3 coding sequence is TGTGCCAGCAGTTACGCTCCGGGCGGGACCTACGAGCAGTACTTC.

The CDR3 DNA follows: TGCAGCGTCAACAGGGGTGGTGGCTACACCTTC. Protein sequence: CSVNRGGGYTF. V gene TRBV29-1 combines with J gene TRBJ1-2; TRBD1 agrees at 7 bases. CDR3 size: 11 residues. V shed 6 bases, J shed 7 bases, and the junction held 5 bases outside the gene matches. Germline assignment: CDR1 SQVTM and CDR2 ANQGSEA.

The V gene is TRBV7-8, the J gene TRBJ1-6, with 7 bases matching TRBD1. Germline CDR1 reads SGHVS; CDR2 reads FQNEAQ. CDR3 length: 15 amino acids. V lost 6 bases and J lost 10; bases outside the gene matches: 12. For the CDR3, the DNA is TGTGCCAGCAGTTTACTATACAGGGGTGGGTCACCCCTCCACTTT. Its translation is CASSLLYRGGSPLHF.

This chain uses TRBV4-3 with TRBJ2-2, with D perhaps TRBD1 (5 bases). The CDR3 is 15 amino acids. V was trimmed by 3 bases and J by 2 bases, leaving 10 bases between them. Germline lookup yields CDR1 LGHNA and CDR2 YSLEER. As DNA, the CDR3 is TGCGCCAGCAGCCAGGGGCAGGGCAACACCGGGGAGCTGTTTTTT. It encodes CASSQGQGNTGELFF.

The V call is TRBV6-6, the J call TRBJ1-2; 7 bases agree with TRBD1. This CDR3 spans 15 amino acids. Germline lookup yields CDR1 MNHNY and CDR2 SVGAGI (reference sequence). V was clipped by 4 bases and J by 6 bases; unmatched bases: 11. CDR3 coding DNA: TGTGCCAGCAGTTCTACCGTTAACAGGGGAAATGGCTACACCTTC. It encodes CASSSTVNRGNGYTF.

Turning to this clone: One end of the junction is discordant with germline, which a read error may explain. The genes are TRBV5-1 and TRBJ1-2; 8 bases line up with TRBD1. CDR3 length: 14 residues. Per the germline V gene, CDR1 is SGHRS and CDR2 is YFSETQ. CDR3: CASSLDRDDYGYTF. Written as DNA, the CDR3 is TGTGCCAGCAGCTTGGACAGGGATGACTATGGCTACACCTTC.

The chain's CDR3 is CASSARRGGMTGELFF. The CDR3 DNA follows: TGTGCCAGCAGTGCGAGGCGGGGGGGCATGACCGGGGAGCTGTTTTTT. The rearrangement joins TRBV25-1 to TRBJ2-2; 9 bases map to TRBD2. CDR1 is MGHDK and CDR2 is SYGVNS in the germline V gene. V lost 4 bases to trimming and J lost 5 bases; unmatched junction nucleotides: 8. This CDR3 has 16 amino acids. Together with reference TRBV25-1 and TRBJ2-2, the CDR3 gives the full variable domain: EADIYQTPRYLVIGTGKKITLECSQTMGHDKMYWYQQDPGMELHLIHYSYGVNSTEKGDLSSESTVSRIRTEHFPLTLESARPSHTSQYLCASSARRGGMTGELFFGEGSRLTVL.

This chain joins TRBV5-4 and TRBJ2-3; D is undetermined. The CDR3 is 13 residues long. In germline, CDR1 is SGHNT, CDR2 YYREEE (reference sequence). Trimming removed 2 bases from V and 2 bases from J, with 6 bases in between. The DNA of the CDR3 is TGTGCCAGCAGCTTCAGACACACAGATACGCAGTATTTT. Protein: CASSFRHTDTQYF.

The CDR3 here is CASSQDTSSYNEQFF. The CDR3, as DNA: TGTGCCAGCAGCCAAGATACTAGCTCCTACAATGAGCAGTTCTTC. This chain connects TRBV7-7 to TRBJ2-1, with TRBD2 as a possible D gene (5 bases). The CDR3 is made up of 15 amino acids. V was clipped by 5 bases and J by 0 bases, with 11 bases between them. Germline loops: CDR1 SSHAT, CDR2 FNYEAQ (reference sequence).

The V and J genes are TRBV4-3 and TRBJ2-2; unclear D gene. Trimming cost V 0 bases and J 6 bases, with 17 bases left between them. The CDR3 runs 17 residues. Germline lookup yields CDR1 LGHNA and CDR2 YSLEER. CDR3 in DNA: TGCGCCAGCAGCCAAGAGGCGCCCGGGTCACTATCCGGGGAGCTGTTTTTT. Protein sequence: CASSQEAPGSLSGELFF.

This clone was seen only once. The rearrangement uses TRBV5-1 and TRBJ1-5; 8 bases are a match to TRBD1. The V and J ends lost 4 bases and 4 bases, in that order; junction bases with no gene match: 7. The CDR3 is made up of 15 amino acids. CDR1 is SGHRS and CDR2 is YFSETQ in the germline V gene. CDR3 bases: TGCGCCAGCAGCCAAGGGACAGGAGTTAATCAGCCCCAGCATTTT. The encoded protein is CASSQGTGVNQPQHF.